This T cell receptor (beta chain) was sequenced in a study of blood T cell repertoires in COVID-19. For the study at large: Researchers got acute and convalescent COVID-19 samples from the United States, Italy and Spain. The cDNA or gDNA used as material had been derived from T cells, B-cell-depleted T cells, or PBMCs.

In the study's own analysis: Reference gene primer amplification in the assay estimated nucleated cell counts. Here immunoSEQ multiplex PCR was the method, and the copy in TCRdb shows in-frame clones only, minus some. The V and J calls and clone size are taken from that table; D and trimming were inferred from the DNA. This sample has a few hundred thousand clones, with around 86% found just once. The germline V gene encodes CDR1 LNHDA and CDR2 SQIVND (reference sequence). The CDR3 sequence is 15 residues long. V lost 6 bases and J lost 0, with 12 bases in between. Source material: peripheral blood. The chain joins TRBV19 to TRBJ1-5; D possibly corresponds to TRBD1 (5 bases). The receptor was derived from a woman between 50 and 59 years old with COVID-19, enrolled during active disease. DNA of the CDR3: TGTGCCAGTAGCCTTTGGGGCTATAGCAATCAGCCCCAGCATTTT. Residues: CASSLWGYSNQPQHF.